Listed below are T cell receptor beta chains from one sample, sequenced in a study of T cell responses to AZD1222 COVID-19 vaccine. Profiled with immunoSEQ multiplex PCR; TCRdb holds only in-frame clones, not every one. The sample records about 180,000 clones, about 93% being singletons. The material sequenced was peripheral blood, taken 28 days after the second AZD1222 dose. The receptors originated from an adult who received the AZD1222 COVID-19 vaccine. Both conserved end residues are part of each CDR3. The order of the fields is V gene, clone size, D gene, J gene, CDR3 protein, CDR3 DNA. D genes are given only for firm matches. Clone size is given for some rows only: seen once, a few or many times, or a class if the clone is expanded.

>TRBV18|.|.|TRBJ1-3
CASSPQGVGNTIYF
TGTGCCAGCTCACCACAAGGGGTTGGAAACACCATATATTTT
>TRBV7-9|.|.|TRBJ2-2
CASSLASGGHGELFF
TGTGCCAGCAGCTTAGCTTCGGGGGGCCACGGGGAGCTGTTTTTT
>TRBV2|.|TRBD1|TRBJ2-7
CASSETGDRVDEQYF
TGTGCCAGCAGTGAAACCGGCGACAGGGTGGACGAGCAGTACTTC
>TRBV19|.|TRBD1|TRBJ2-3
CASSMGQVSTDTQYF
TGTGCCAGTAGTATGGGACAGGTTAGCACAGATACGCAGTATTTT
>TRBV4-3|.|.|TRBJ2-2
CASSQDLPAGRYTGELFF
TGCGCCAGCAGCCAAGATCTTCCGGCAGGGAGGTACACCGGGGAGCTGTTTTTT
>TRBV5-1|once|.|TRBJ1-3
CASSLQGPSGNTIYF
TGCGCCAGCAGCTTGCAGGGACCCTCTGGAAACACCATATATTTT
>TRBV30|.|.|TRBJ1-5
CAWSPTWGPQHF
TGTGCCTGGAGTCCTACCTGGGGGCCCCAGCATTTT
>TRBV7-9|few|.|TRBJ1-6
CASRAGTLDSPLHF
TGTGCCAGCAGAGCAGGGACATTGGATTCACCCCTCCACTTT
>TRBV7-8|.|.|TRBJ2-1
CASSLVGGLSYNEQFF
TGTGCCAGCAGCTTAGTGGGGGGGCTCTCCTACAATGAGCAGTTCTTC
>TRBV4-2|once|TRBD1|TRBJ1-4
CASSQDLHWTGTNEKLFF
TGTGCCAGCAGCCAAGATCTCCATTGGACAGGGACAAATGAAAAACTGTTTTTT
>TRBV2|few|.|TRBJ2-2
CASSVENTGELFF
TGTGCCAGCAGTGTGGAGAACACCGGGGAGCTGTTTTTT
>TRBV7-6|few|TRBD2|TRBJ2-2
CASAASGENTGELFF
TGTGCCAGCGCCGCTAGCGGAGAGAACACCGGGGAGCTGTTTTTT
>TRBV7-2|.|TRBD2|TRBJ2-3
CASSFNRGGAGDTQYF
TGTGCCAGCAGCTTTAATCGCGGGGGGGCCGGAGATACGCAGTATTTT
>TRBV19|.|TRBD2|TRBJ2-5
CASSIGLAGSQETQYF
TGTGCCAGTAGTATTGGGTTAGCGGGGAGTCAAGAGACCCAGTACTTC
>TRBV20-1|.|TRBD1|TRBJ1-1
CSAPGQGGAFF
TGCAGTGCGCCCGGACAGGGAGGAGCTTTCTTT
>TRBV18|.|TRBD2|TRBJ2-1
CASSELAGKYNEQFF
TGTGCCAGCTCAGAACTAGCGGGGAAGTACAATGAGCAGTTCTTC
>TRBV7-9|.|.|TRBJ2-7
CASKAGTRSYEQYF
TGTGCCAGCAAAGCCGGGACACGGTCTTACGAGCAGTACTTC
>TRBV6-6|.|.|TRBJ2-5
CASTGRNQETQYF
TGTGCCAGCACTGGCAGAAACCAAGAGACCCAGTACTTC
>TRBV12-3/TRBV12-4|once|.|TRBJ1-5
CASMFQDDQPQHF
TGTGCCAGCATGTTTCAGGACGATCAGCCCCAGCATTTT
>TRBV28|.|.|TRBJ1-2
CASSPRAENYGYTF
TGTGCCAGCAGTCCCAGGGCAGAAAACTATGGCTACACCTTC
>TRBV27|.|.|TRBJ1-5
CASSSEGRVGQPQHF
TGTGCCAGCAGTTCCGAAGGCAGGGTTGGTCAGCCCCAGCATTTT
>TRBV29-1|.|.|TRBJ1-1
CSVEKNLGNTEAFF
TGCAGCGTTGAAAAGAACCTGGGGAACACTGAAGCTTTCTTT
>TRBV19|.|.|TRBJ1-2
CASSRQETNYGYTF
TGTGCCAGTAGTCGACAGGAAACTAACTATGGCTACACCTTC